One sample yielded the 6 T cell receptor beta chains listed below, sequenced in a study of blood T cell repertoires in COVID-19. The protocol was immunoSEQ multiplex PCR, while the TCRdb copy is restricted to in-frame clones and leaves out a portion. This table has around 200,000 clones, 70% to 80% appearing once. The sample comprised peripheral blood. The source of these receptors is a woman aged 35 to 49 with COVID-19, enrolled during active disease.

The chain is built from TRBV5-1 and TRBJ2-7; 9 bases align to TRBD2. V shed 0 bases, J shed 2 bases, and the junction held 12 bases outside the gene matches. The CDR3 is 18 residues long. In germline, CDR1 is SGHRS, CDR2 YFSETQ. CDR3 sequence (DNA): TGCGCCAGCAGCTTGGATTTATCCAGGACTAGCGCCACCTACGAGCAGTACTTC. Residues: CASSLDLSRTSATYEQYF. Looking up the rest from reference TRBV5-1 and TRBJ2-7 gives the full variable domain: KAGVTQTPRYLIKTRGQQVTLSCSPISGHRSVSWYQQTPGQGLQFLFEYFSETQRNKGNFPGRFSGRQFSNSRSEMNVSTLELGDSALYLCASSLDLSRTSATYEQYFGPGTRLTVT.

The rearrangement uses TRBV18 and TRBJ1-1; perhaps TRBD1 as D (6 bases). Trimming stripped 4 bases from V and 3 bases from J, with 9 bases between. Germline V lookup: CDR1 KGHSH, CDR2 LQKENI. This CDR3 is built from 13 residues. The CDR3 reads CASSQGVDTEAFF. The CDR3 DNA reads as TGTGCCAGCTCACAGGGGGTCGACACTGAAGCTTTCTTT.

The sample holds one count of this clone. The V gene is TRBV2, the J gene TRBJ2-7; tentative D call: TRBD2 (5 bases). CDR1 and CDR2 from the germline V gene are SNHLY and FYNNEI. This CDR3 has 11 residues. V lost 4 bases to trimming and J lost 6 bases, with 7 bases between them. CDR3 nucleotide sequence: TGTGCCAGCAGTGGAGAGGGCGAGCAGTACTTC. This encodes CASSGEGEQYF.

The chain joins TRBV29-1 to TRBJ1-1, with 12 bases aligning to TRBD1. Trimming at V came to 7 bases and at J to 3 bases, leaving 9 bases not matched to a gene. The CDR3 sequence is 15 residues long. Germline V CDR1 and CDR2: SQVTM, ANQGSEA. This CDR3 reads CSATGTGGKDTEAFF. CDR3 in DNA: TGCAGCGCCACCGGGACAGGGGGCAAGGACACTGAAGCTTTCTTT.

This clone was found once. This CDR3 reads CSAPWANEQFF. Written as DNA, the CDR3 is TGCAGTGCCCCTTGGGCCAATGAGCAGTTCTTC. The V and J genes are TRBV20-1 and TRBJ2-1; D call uncertain. V lost 6 bases and J lost 6, with 9 bases in between. The germline gives CDR1 DFQATT, CDR2 SNEGSKA (reference sequence). CDR3 length: 11 residues.

The rearrangement uses TRBV4-1 and TRBJ2-7, with 11 positions matching TRBD1. Germline V CDR1 and CDR2: MGHRA, YSYEKL. This CDR3 region has 14 residues. Unmatched junction bases numbered 2, after V lost 7 bases and J lost 0 bases. CDR3 region: CASKGQGGSYEQYF. CDR3 nucleotides: TGCGCCAGCAAGGGACAGGGGGGCTCCTACGAGCAGTACTTC.